The clone carrying this T cell receptor delta chain appeared a few times. Its antigen is undetermined. The same CDR3 also results from other DNA sequences found in this sample. These data originate in a study of Vδ1+ human thymocytes. The CDR3 length is 19 residues. The V gene's germline CDR1 is TSWWSYY and CDR2 QGS. V lost 3 bases to trimming and J lost 4 bases; unmatched junction nucleotides: 18. The study's findings and limits: Bulk repertoire data may be misinterpreted because of unexpected Vdelta2 sequences. In the thymus, TRG and TRD repertoires looked highly polyclonal with Gaussian CDR3 lengths. Thymic delta-chain repertoires held roughly 20% Vdelta2 sequences and few Vdelta3, despite high sort purity.

After alphabeta T cell depletion, CD3+ Vdelta1+ Vdelta2- thymocytes were sorted. Sequences come from RNA converted to cDNA by reverse transcription. The CDR3 regions were amplified by multiplex PCR from V-gene primers to a constant-region primer. TCRdb repeated clone calling on the multiplex PCR reads with CATT. Among about 75,000 delta-chain clones, more than 30% were seen once, and the ten largest hold roughly 0.26%. Sequencing was done on a sample of Vdelta1+ gamma-delta thymocytes from the thymus. This sample's subset: FACS-sorted CD3+ TCRalphabeta- TCRVdelta1+ TCRVdelta2- thymocytes. The TCR comes from a boy under three years old who had congenital heart surgery. The rearrangement links TRDV1 to TRDJ1; TRDD2 matches 9 bases. CDR3 loop: CALGEPPSYPPGTHDKLIF. The CDR3 DNA reads TGTGCTCTTGGGGAGCCTCCTTCCTACCCCCCTGGGACCCACGATAAACTCATCTTT.